The rows below give T cell receptor beta chains drawn from one sample of a study of shared T cell receptors in the human thymus. Produced via immunoSEQ multiplex PCR; TCRdb's table is partial and in-frame only. The sample holds under 850,000 clones, roughly 90% seen once. These data are also associated with another study on human thymus T cells.

What was sequenced was thymocytes. All receptors derive from a boy under two years old with a congenital heart defect. CDR3s include the opening cysteine and the closing phenylalanine or tryptophan. Fields, in order: clone size, J gene, V gene, D gene, CDR3 DNA, CDR3 protein. The D gene is left open where the match is weak. Clone size appears in some rows only: once, few, many, or a class for an expanded clone.

few	TRBJ1-5	TRBV19	TRBD1	TGTGCCAGTAACACAGGGGGAAATCAGCCCCAGCATTTT	CASNTGGNQPQHF
.	TRBJ2-5	TRBV7-9	TRBD1	TGTGCCAGCAGTCTAGGTGGGACAGAAGAGACCCAGTACTTC	CASSLGGTEETQYF
.	TRBJ1-1	TRBV4-3	TRBD1	TGCGCCAGCAGCCCGCCAGGGGGGAACACTGAAGCTTTCTTT	CASSPPGGNTEAFF
once	TRBJ1-1	TRBV6-5	.	TGTGCCAGCAGTTACTCGATCCACAGGAACACTGAAGCTTTCTTT	CASSYSIHRNTEAFF
.	TRBJ2-3	TRBV4-2	TRBD2	TGTGCCAGCAGCCAAGGGGTTAGAGCGGGAGAGGGTACAGATACGCAGTATTTT	CASSQGVRAGEGTDTQYF
.	TRBJ1-5	TRBV28	.	TGTGCCAGCAGTCGCCTACAGGGTATAAGCAATCAGCCCCAGCATTTT	CASSRLQGISNQPQHF
.	TRBJ2-7	TRBV5-6	TRBD2	TGTGCCAGCAGAGGACCGCGGACTAGCGGGAGTTACGAGCAGTACTTC	CASRGPRTSGSYEQYF
.	TRBJ2-3	TRBV18	.	TGTGCCAGCTCACCAGCTGGCGGAACTAGCACAGATACGCAGTATTTT	CASSPAGGTSTDTQYF
.	TRBJ1-4	TRBV18	.	TGTGCCAGCTCAATCGCAGGGGTGAATGAAAAACTGTTTTTT	CASSIAGVNEKLFF
.	TRBJ1-3	TRBV19	TRBD1	TGTGCCAGTAGTATAAGGGGACAGGGAAACACCATATATTTT	CASSIRGQGNTIYF